This entry concerns a single T cell receptor (beta chain). The sample originates from a study of blood T cell repertoires in COVID-19. The wider study: From T cells, B-cell-depleted T cells, or PBMCs came the material, which was cDNA or gDNA.

The CDR3 spans 15 residues. In germline, CDR1 is LGHDT, CDR2 YNNKEL (reference sequence). V was cut by 1 base and J by 2 bases, with 8 bases left in between. Generated by immunoSEQ multiplex PCR, the TCRdb table keeps only in-frame clones and is missing some. This sample has 80,000 to 100,000 clones, with 60% to 85% found just once. The receptor's source is a human donor in a cohort sampled during active COVID-19. The V and J genes are TRBV3-1 (or the pseudogene TRBV3-2) and TRBJ2-2; D remains ambiguous. Sequencing was done on a sample of peripheral blood. The CDR3 protein is CASSQGLTNTGELFF. The CDR3 DNA is TGTGCCAGCAGCCAAGGGTTGACAAACACCGGGGAGCTGTTTTTT.